This section outlines one TCR beta chain sequence together with its context. Its matching antigen is unknown. The TCR beta cDNA came from 5'RACE template switching with UMIs. TCRdb re-called the 5' RACE reads; every CDR3 protein appears as one record, without DNA. Found here are 140,000 or so distinct CDR3 sequences; the top ten clones hold 9.5% to 15%. CDR3 size: 17 residues. Germline lookup yields CDR1 SEHNR and CDR2 FQNEAQ (reference sequence). This sample was taken from a study of T cells expressing NK-cell markers. Study-level results: In several donors, these clonotypes also led the CD3+CD56-NKG2C+ fraction.

This TCR derives from a man younger than 35 in good health. The sequenced sample was blood T cells: a sorted CD56 or NKG2C T cell subset, CD4+ or CD8+ T cells, or bulk PBMC T cells (not recorded which). V gene TRBV7-9 combines with J gene TRBJ2-4; TCRdb indicates TRBD1, and absent DNA this call remains unverified. CDR3 amino acids: CASNPIRGEIAKNIQYF.